These 12 T cell receptor beta chains were sequenced from one sample in a study of blood T cell repertoires in COVID-19. Clones were sequenced by immunoSEQ multiplex PCR, and TCRdb holds only the in-frame ones, with some missing. The table lists 310,000 or so clones, around 87% of them singletons. The specimen sequenced was peripheral blood. These receptors all stem from a man in his 70s with acute or convalescent COVID-19.

This clone was counted only a few times. The chain has TRBV11-2 and TRBJ1-1; D perhaps matches TRBD1 (6 bases). In germline, CDR1 is SGHAT, CDR2 FQNNGV. Trimming took off 5 bases at V and 2 bases at J, with 18 bases between the two ends. This CDR3 comprises 16 residues. CDR3 loop: CASSAYKGQINTEAFF. DNA of the CDR3: TGTGCCAGCAGCGCATACAAAGGACAGATTAACACTGAAGCTTTCTTT.

The chain couples TRBV29-1 to TRBJ1-2, with D perhaps matching TRBD1 (6 bases). Germline V gene sequence: CDR1 SQVTM, CDR2 ANQGSEA. V was trimmed by 3 bases and J by 6 bases, leaving 11 bases between them. The CDR3 has 12 residues. CDR3 DNA: TGCAGCGTTGAGAGCGCAGGGGATGGCTACACCTTC. It codes for CSVESAGDGYTF.

The rearrangement links TRBV4-3 to TRBJ2-2; the match to TRBD1 covers 8 bases. Germline V gene data show CDR1 as LGHNA and CDR2 as YSLEER. The CDR3 is 16 amino acids. Germline trimming cut 3 bases from V and 1 base from J; bases unmatched to any gene: 4. The CDR3 region is CASSQGDRGNTGELFF. CDR3 DNA: TGCGCCAGCAGCCAGGGAGACAGGGGGAACACCGGGGAGCTGTTTTTT.

The V call is TRBV5-1, the J call TRBJ2-7, with D possibly matching TRBD2 (6 bases). This CDR3 contains 13 residues. V lost 0 bases, J lost 7 bases, and 11 bases lay in between. Germline CDR1 and CDR2: SGHRS and YFSETQ. This chain's CDR3 is CASSLDPAGEQYF. CDR3 bases: TGCGCCAGCAGCTTGGACCCCGCGGGAGAGCAGTACTTC.

This chain links TRBV7-9 with TRBJ2-3; possibly TRBD2 for D (6 bases). V was pared by 5 bases and J by 0 bases, with 18 bases between. The germline V gene has CDR1 SEHNR and CDR2 FQNEAQ (reference sequence). The CDR3 length is 17 residues. CDR3 residues: CASSPPLTGLSTDTQYF. DNA for the CDR3: TGTGCCAGCAGCCCTCCCCTAACGGGACTTAGCACAGATACGCAGTATTTT.

The chain recombines TRBV5-4 with TRBJ2-2; 7 bases map to TRBD2. V shed 2 bases, J shed 2 bases, and the junction held 3 bases outside the gene matches. CDR3 length equals 15 residues. Germline V CDR1 and CDR2: SGHNT, YYREEE (reference sequence). The CDR3 sequence is CASSFGGSNTGELFF. CDR3 DNA: TGTGCCAGCAGCTTTGGCGGGAGCAACACCGGGGAGCTGTTTTTT.

In DNA, the CDR3 is TGTGCCAGCAGCCCTTACCGGACTAGCCGGGGCGGGGAGCTGTTTTTT. Amino acids: CASSPYRTSRGGELFF. The V and J genes are TRBV3-1 (or the pseudogene TRBV3-2) and TRBJ2-2, with TRBD2 matching over 8 bases. This CDR3 comprises 16 residues. Looked up from germline, CDR1 is LGHDT and CDR2 is YNNKEL (reference sequence). J gave up 7 bases and V 4 bases, and 11 bases lay outside the gene matches.

The chain employs TRBV2 and TRBJ2-7, with 7 bases lining up with TRBD1. V shed 6 bases, J shed 2 bases, and the junction held 1 base outside the gene matches. Germline CDR1 is SNHLY and CDR2 is FYNNEI. The CDR3 is made up of 12 amino acids. This CDR3 reads CASRGQPYEQYF. In DNA form, the CDR3 reads TGTGCCAGCAGGGGACAGCCCTACGAGCAGTACTTC.

The CDR3 is CASSESTGGLDQPQHF. The CDR3 nucleotides read TGCGCCAGCAGTGAGTCCACAGGGGGCTTGGATCAGCCCCAGCATTTT. The chain recombines TRBV10-1 with TRBJ1-5, with 9 bases fitting TRBD1. This CDR3 spans 16 amino acids. J lost 5 bases, V lost 0 bases, and 5 bases had no gene match. Per the germline V gene, CDR1 is WNHNN and CDR2 is SYGVQD (reference sequence).

J is TRBJ2-7 and V is TRBV2; 10 bases fit TRBD2. The germline V gene encodes CDR1 SNHLY and CDR2 FYNNEI. The J segment lost 2 bases and the V segment lost 8 bases, leaving 3 bases of the junction unmatched. The length of the CDR3 is 13 residues. The chain's CDR3 is CASGLAGAYEQYF. The CDR3, as DNA: TGTGCCAGCGGCCTAGCGGGGGCCTACGAGCAGTACTTC.

The chain is built from TRBV6-5 and TRBJ1-1, with D unclear. Germline CDR1 reads MNHEY; CDR2 reads SVGAGI. The CDR3 consists of 15 residues. Trimming shortened V by 0 bases and J by 0 bases, and 8 bases separated the two germline ends. CDR3 residues: CASSYSMNMNTEAFF. The CDR3 nucleotides read TGTGCCAGCAGTTACTCCATGAACATGAACACTGAAGCTTTCTTT.

This clone was detected once. The chain employs TRBV9 and TRBJ2-5; 7 bases align to TRBD2. The germline CDR1 and CDR2 sequences are SGDLS and YYNGEE. Germline trimming cut 4 bases from V and 1 base from J; bases unmatched to any gene: 7. The CDR3 is 15 amino acids. CDR3 nucleotides: TGTGCCAGCAGCCCACGGGGGGAGGTCCAAGAGACCCAGTACTTC. Translated, it gives CASSPRGEVQETQYF.